The 14 T cell receptor beta chains given below trace back to one sample, sequenced in a study of shared clonotypes between healthy human individuals (TCRdb year 2020). Library construction relied on the immunoSEQ multiplex PCR assay. The clones in this table, taken by TCRdb from immuneACCESS, are in-frame only. Not every clone is retained; where verified, under half of the shortfall comes from an unresolved V gene, and the cause of the rest is unknown. The sample table records roughly 640,000 clones; around 97% of these occur just once. The ten top clones hold about 0.06% of the sample. Material for sequencing was naive CD4+ T cells sorted from blood. The cell subset or site label here, explained by the study, means: CD45RA+ positively selected. Receptors were obtained from a woman aged 25 to 39 in good health.

The chain has TRBV7-2 and TRBJ1-3; D not resolved. This CDR3 is built from 12 residues. Per germline, CDR1 SGHTA and CDR2 FQGNSA. Trimming left V 2 bases short and J 9 bases short, with 8 bases between. CDR3 bases: TGTGCCAGCAGCTTATCCGGAGGCACCATATATTTT. Its protein is CASSLSGGTIYF.

For this clone: Other DNA sequences from this sample encode an identical CDR3 as well. This sequence joins TRBV5-1 and TRBJ2-1; TRBD2 matches 8 bases. The CDR3 length is 15 residues. The ends lost 0 bases at V and 3 bases at J; junction bases unmatched: 2. Germline V lookup: CDR1 SGHRS, CDR2 YFSETQ. CDR3 region: CASSLVSGSYNEQFF. In nucleotides, the CDR3 is TGCGCCAGCAGCTTGGTCAGCGGGAGCTACAATGAGCAGTTCTTC.

This chain connects TRBV6-1 to TRBJ1-5; 8 bases are shared with TRBD1. The CDR3 runs 14 residues. V trimming: 5 bases; J trimming: 6 bases; junction bases outside the gene matches: 6. Germline CDR1 reads MNHNS; CDR2 reads SASEGT. CDR3 sequence (DNA): TGTGCCAGCAGTCCACAGGGGGAACTTCAGCCCCAGCATTTT. It specifies CASSPQGELQPQHF.

This chain connects TRBV2 to TRBJ1-2, with 7 bases matching TRBD1. Germline-derived CDR1 and CDR2 are SNHLY and FYNNEI. CDR3 length: 15 amino acids. V lost 7 bases and J lost 6; bases outside the gene matches: 14. For the CDR3, the DNA is TGTGCCAGCATTTCGGACAGGAGTAGCGGCAATGGCTACACCTTC. Its translation is CASISDRSSGNGYTF. Full variable domain (missing parts from reference TRBV2 and TRBJ1-2): EPEVTQTPSHQVTQMGQEVILRCVPISNHLYFYWYRQILGQKVEFLVSFYNNEISEKSEIFDDQFSVERPDGSNFTLKIRSTKLEDSAMYFCASISDRSSGNGYTFGSGTRLTVV.

This chain joins TRBV6-5 and TRBJ1-2; TRBD1 matches 10 bases. The CDR3 consists of 14 residues. V lost 2 bases to trimming and J lost 7 bases; unmatched junction nucleotides: 4. CDR1 is MNHEY, CDR2 SVGAGI, per germline. The CDR3 coding sequence is TGTGCCAGCAGTTACCGACAGGGGGCTGCTGGCTACACCTTC. Its protein is CASSYRQGAAGYTF.

This clone was seen just once. This chain joins TRBV7-3 and TRBJ2-7; 9 bases fit TRBD2. Losses at the gene ends were 2 bases for V and 1 base for J; bases not matched to a gene: 3. The CDR3 contains 15 residues. Germline CDR1 is SGHTA and CDR2 is FQGTGA. The CDR3 protein is CASSLYAGGSYEQYF. Written as DNA, the CDR3 is TGTGCCAGCAGCTTATACGCGGGAGGGTCCTACGAGCAGTACTTC. Variable domain in full (rest from reference TRBV7-3 and TRBJ2-7): GAGVSQTPSNKVTEKGKYVELRCDPISGHTALYWYRQSLGQGPEFLIYFQGTGAADDSGLPNDRFFAVRPEGSVSTLKIQRTERGDSAVYLCASSLYAGGSYEQYFGPGTRLTVT.

The chain uses TRBV30 and TRBJ1-3; D gene unclear. This CDR3 region has 16 residues. Between the trimmed V and J ends, which lost 8 bases and 8 bases, there was a span of 28 bases. The germline V gene has CDR1 GTSNPN and CDR2 SVGIG (reference sequence). The CDR3 DNA reads TGTGCCGTAGCCCCCGGCAGGACCGGTTTCGGGGACACCATATATTTT. Translated, it gives CAVAPGRTGFGDTIYF.

The CDR3 DNA is TGCGCCAGCAGCTTGGGGAGCGGGAGTGGATACAATGAGCAGTTCTTC. Its protein is CASSLGSGSGYNEQFF. The chain has TRBV5-1 and TRBJ2-1; 8 bases are a match to TRBD2. Per germline, CDR1 SGHRS and CDR2 YFSETQ. The CDR3 totals 16 residues. V lost 0 bases, J lost 4 bases, and 6 bases stayed unmatched. Variable domain in full (rest from reference TRBV5-1 and TRBJ2-1): KAGVTQTPRYLIKTRGQQVTLSCSPISGHRSVSWYQQTPGQGLQFLFEYFSETQRNKGNFPGRFSGRQFSNSRSEMNVSTLELGDSALYLCASSLGSGSGYNEQFFGPGTRLTVL.

The V and J genes are TRBV5-1 and TRBJ2-7, with 12 positions matching TRBD2. The trim removed 4 bases at V and 4 bases at J, leaving 6 bases unmatched. In germline, CDR1 is SGHRS, CDR2 YFSETQ. This CDR3 contains 15 residues. The CDR3 DNA is TGCGCCAGCAGCCCGTTGACTAGCGGGAGTTACGAGCAGTACTTC. It is translated as CASSPLTSGSYEQYF. The full variable domain, with the rest looked up from reference TRBV5-1 and TRBJ2-7, is KAGVTQTPRYLIKTRGQQVTLSCSPISGHRSVSWYQQTPGQGLQFLFEYFSETQRNKGNFPGRFSGRQFSNSRSEMNVSTLELGDSALYLCASSPLTSGSYEQYFGPGTRLTVT.

CDR3 amino acids: CASTTGAKGVPYEQYF. DNA of the CDR3: TGTGCCAGCACTACGGGTGCAAAGGGGGTCCCCTACGAGCAGTACTTC. The V gene is TRBV28, the J gene TRBJ2-7; weak D call: TRBD1 (6 bases). Germline CDR1 reads MDHEN; CDR2 reads SYDVKM. CDR3 length: 16 amino acids. Trimming removed 7 bases from V and 2 bases from J, with 21 bases in between. The whole variable domain, filled in from reference TRBV28 and TRBJ2-7, reads DVKVTQSSRYLVKRTGEKVFLECVQDMDHENMFWYRQDPGLGLRLIYFSYDVKMKEKGDIPEGYSVSREKKERFSLILESASTNQTSMYLCASTTGAKGVPYEQYFGPGTRLTVT.

This chain links TRBV7-9 with TRBJ2-7; D gene uncertain. This CDR3 is 13 amino acids long. V lost 2 bases and J 0 bases, leaving 5 bases between the germline ends. CDR1 is SEHNR and CDR2 is FQNEAQ in the germline V gene (reference sequence). The CDR3 DNA sequence: TGTGCCAGCAGCTTAACACCCTCCTACGAGCAGTACTTC. This encodes CASSLTPSYEQYF.

This sequence joins TRBV10-1 and TRBJ2-3; 9 bases agree with TRBD2. The CDR3 runs to 15 residues. Germline-derived CDR1 and CDR2 are WNHNN and SYGVQD (reference sequence). V lost 7 bases and J lost 3; bases outside the gene matches: 8. The CDR3 DNA is TGCGCCAGCAATGGCGGGAGGGCCGAAACAGATACGCAGTATTTT. Translation: CASNGGRAETDTQYF.

The CDR3 sequence is CASSLTWGRPTSYEQYF. The CDR3, as DNA: TGTGCCAGCAGCTTAACGTGGGGACGACCGACCTCCTACGAGCAGTACTTC. The chain carries TRBV13 and TRBJ2-7; the D call may be TRBD1 or TRBD2 (5 bases each). The CDR3 spans 17 residues. CDR1 PRHDT and CDR2 FYEKMQ come from the germline V gene (reference sequence). The ends were cut back, 2 bases at V and 0 bases at J, with 17 bases in the middle.

In this sample, this clone turned up a few times. The chain combines TRBV5-1 with TRBJ2-7, with TRBD1 as a possible D gene (6 bases). CDR3 size: 15 residues. V lost 3 bases and J lost 0, with 13 bases in between. In germline, CDR1 is SGHRS, CDR2 YFSETQ. In DNA form, the CDR3 reads TGCGCCAGCAGCTGGGGGACACAAACCTCCTACGAGCAGTACTTC. Its protein is CASSWGTQTSYEQYF.